The source of this TCR beta chain is a study of cytomegalovirus exposure and HLA in healthy donors. Regarding the study as a whole: TCR beta sequences reportedly predicted the HLA-A and HLA-B alleles of most subjects accurately.

A multiplex PCR was run with 60 Vbeta primers and 13 Jbeta primers. Assay: immunoSEQ multiplex PCR; the TCRdb copy retains only in-frame clones and omits some. The table has roughly 120,000 clones, over 65% seen once. As for this clone: The antigen remains undetermined.

The sample comprised PBMCs. The source is a man aged 25 to 40 in good health and CMV-seropositive.

This chain's CDR3 is CASSVAGGISDTQYF. Here the CDR3 DNA reads TGTGCCAGCAGCGTAGCGGGGGGGATCTCAGATACGCAGTATTTT. V and J are TRBV9 and TRBJ2-3, with TRBD2 identical over 8 bases. Germline V lookup: CDR1 SGDLS, CDR2 YYNGEE. Trimming took 0 bases from V and 4 from J; bases not matched to a gene: 4. This CDR3 is built from 15 residues.